Presented here are 7 T cell receptor beta chains from one specimen sequenced in a study of cytomegalovirus exposure and HLA in healthy donors. With 60 Vbeta and 13 Jbeta primers, the PCR was carried out. Sequenced by immunoSEQ multiplex PCR; TCRdb stores in-frame clones only, minus some. The sample has under 150,000 clones, about 84% seen once. Sample: PBMCs. All receptors derive from a boy aged 5-17 years in good health and CMV-seronegative.

The rearrangement uses TRBV19 and TRBJ2-1; TRBD2 matches at 9 bases. V shed 6 bases and J 2 bases; nucleotides not matched to a gene: 20. CDR3 length: 20 amino acids. Germline CDR1 and CDR2: LNHDA and SQIVND (reference sequence). Here the CDR3 DNA reads TGTGCCAGTAGCCTCCTTCCGCCCTCGACTAGCGGTATTACCTACAATGAGCAGTTCTTC. This sequence encodes CASSLLPPSTSGITYNEQFF.

The V and J genes are TRBV12-5 and TRBJ2-1, with TRBD1 matching 9 bases. CDR3 size: 14 residues. V shed 4 bases, J shed 8 bases, and the junction held 6 bases outside the gene matches. The germline CDR1 and CDR2 sequences are LGHNT and FRNRAP. CDR3 coding DNA: TGTGCTAGTGGTTGGGGACAGGGCGACGATGAGCAGTTCTTC. Its translation is CASGWGQGDDEQFF.

The chain joins TRBV6-1 to TRBJ2-1, with D possibly TRBD2 on 5 matching bases. Trimming took off 7 bases at V and 6 bases at J, with 13 bases between the two ends. The CDR3 is 13 residues long. The germline CDR1 and CDR2 sequences are MNHNS and SASEGT. The CDR3 DNA follows: TGTGCCAGCACAAACCCGGGGAGCAATGAGCAGTTCTTC. It specifies CASTNPGSNEQFF.

This clone came up a few times. The rearrangement uses TRBV19 and TRBJ2-7; TRBD1 aligns across 10 bases. The CDR3 is 15 amino acids. V dropped 4 bases and J dropped 4; count of bases not matched to a gene: 7. Germline V gene data show CDR1 as LNHDA and CDR2 as SQIVND (reference sequence). The CDR3 here is CASSSTGTGVYEQYF. In DNA, the CDR3 is TGTGCCAGTAGTAGTACCGGGACAGGGGTGTACGAGCAGTACTTC.

The chain is built from TRBV7-9 and TRBJ1-2; maybe TRBD1 (6 bases). Per the germline V gene, CDR1 is SEHNR and CDR2 is FQNEAQ (reference sequence). Trimming left V 3 bases short and J 0 bases short, with 17 bases between. This CDR3 region has 17 residues. Here the CDR3 reads CASSFPEGGSPNYGYTF. The CDR3 region has the DNA TGTGCCAGCAGCTTCCCGGAAGGGGGAAGTCCTAACTATGGCTACACCTTC.

DNA of the CDR3: TGTGCCACCAAGGGAAATAGCGGGAGCCACGGGGAGCTGTTTTTT. Its protein is CATKGNSGSHGELFF. The J gene is TRBJ2-2, the V gene TRBV28, with 9 bases identical to TRBD2. The CDR3 contains 15 residues. CDR1 and CDR2 (germline): MDHEN, SYDVKM. V gave up 10 bases and J gave up 7 bases; unmatched junction bases: 13.

V gene TRBV7-2 combines with J gene TRBJ2-3; 7 bases are a match to TRBD1. This CDR3 spans 14 amino acids. V shed 5 bases, J shed 1 base, and the junction held 3 bases outside the gene matches. Germline loops: CDR1 SGHTA, CDR2 FQGNSA. The CDR3, as DNA: TGTGCCAGCAGCCCCGACAGGGGCACAGATACGCAGTATTTT. This sequence encodes CASSPDRGTDTQYF.